The 17 T cell receptor beta chains reported below all come from one sample, sequenced in a study of vaccination and CD4 T cells after COVID-19. These receptors' antigens are unknown. As for treatment: roughly ten-day PBMC culture with coronavirus spike peptide pools or control peptides (ViraFEST assay). Cultured CD4+ T-cell DNA underwent Oncomine TCR Beta short-read sequencing. TCRdb ran MiXCR on the PCR reads and lists one entry per CDR3 protein. The sample lists about 3,800 distinct CDR3 sequences; approximately 16% were seen once. The sequencing input was CD4+ T cells from blood, cultured in vitro. These receptors were collected from a human donor who had recovered from COVID-19.

V usage is TRBV12-3 or TRBV12-4 and J usage is TRBJ1-1, with 8 bases identical to TRBD1. The CDR3 is made up of 12 amino acids. V dropped 5 bases and J dropped 5; count of bases not matched to a gene: 1. CDR3 nucleotide sequence: TGTGCCAGCAGTCGGACAGGGACTGAAGCTTTCTTT. It is translated as CASSRTGTEAFF.

This clonotype has more than one count but fewer than ten. The chain recombines TRBV2 with TRBJ1-5, with D unclear. From germline, CDR1 is SNHLY and CDR2 FYNNEI. The CDR3 contains 13 residues. The V end was cut by 8 bases, the J end by 4 bases, with 12 bases between. The CDR3 DNA is TGTGCCAGCGCGACCGGGCCAAATCAGCCCCAGCATTTT. Translation: CASATGPNQPQHF.

This clonotype is labeled as medium-sized. V and J are TRBV6-5 and TRBJ1-1; 11 bases align to TRBD1. The CDR3 length is 16 residues. CDR1 is MNHEY, CDR2 SVGAGI, per germline. The ends lost 4 bases at V and 2 bases at J; junction bases unmatched: 6. The CDR3 region is CASSLRTGGVNTEAFF. For the CDR3, the DNA is TGTGCCAGCAGTTTGCGGACAGGGGGCGTCAACACTGAAGCTTTCTTT.

V and J are TRBV5-1 and TRBJ1-3; no firm D call. The CDR3 sequence is 15 residues long. V lost 4 bases to trimming and J lost 1 base, with 12 bases between them. Germline V gene sequence: CDR1 SGHRS, CDR2 YFSETQ. The CDR3 region has the DNA TGCGCCAGCAGCCGGAGGGAGGGATCTGGAAACACCATATATTTT. Protein: CASSRREGSGNTIYF.

By its share, this clonotype is medium-sized. The J gene is TRBJ1-5, the V gene TRBV19, with a tentative D call TRBD1 (6 bases). Germline CDR1 is LNHDA and CDR2 is SQIVND (reference sequence). The ends were cut back, 6 bases at V and 1 base at J, with 16 bases in the middle. The CDR3 runs to 16 residues. The CDR3 DNA reads as TGTGCCAGTAGCCCCAGGGGCGCGGGGAGCAATCAGCCCCAGCATTTT. It translates to CASSPRGAGSNQPQHF. The whole variable domain, remainder taken from reference TRBV19 and TRBJ1-5, is DGGITQSPKYLFRKEGQNVTLSCEQNLNHDAMYWYRQDPGQGLRLIYYSQIVNDFQKGDIAEGYSVSREKKESFPLTVTSAQKNPTAFYLCASSPRGAGSNQPQHFGDGTRLSIL.

In this sample, this clonotype turned up a few times. This chain links TRBV6-1 with TRBJ1-4; TRBD1 is a possible D gene (5 bases). Per the germline V gene, CDR1 is MNHNS and CDR2 is SASEGT. CDR3 length: 14 residues. V lost 8 bases and J 8 bases, leaving 18 bases between the germline ends. The chain's CDR3 is CASGRGVGGEKLFF. CDR3 DNA: TGTGCCAGCGGACGGGGGGTCGGTGGCGAAAAACTGTTTTTT.

Within the sample, this clonotype is medium-sized. This sequence joins TRBV27 and TRBJ2-2; D not certain. The CDR3 consists of 15 residues. V was trimmed by 6 bases and J by 5 bases, leaving 16 bases between them. Germline CDR1 MNHEY, CDR2 SMNVEV (reference sequence). In nucleotides, the CDR3 is TGTGCCAGCAGGTTGAAGCCCCGGAGTACCGGGGAGCTGTTTTTT. Its translation: CASRLKPRSTGELFF.

The chain is built from TRBV19 and TRBJ2-5; 9 bases align to TRBD1. Looked up from germline, CDR1 is LNHDA and CDR2 is SQIVND (reference sequence). V lost 8 bases to trimming and J lost 4 bases; unmatched junction nucleotides: 11. This CDR3 is 15 amino acids long. Here the CDR3 DNA reads TGTGCCAGTTCTCCCGGGACAGGGTGGGGAGAGACCCAGTACTTC. It yields the protein CASSPGTGWGETQYF.

This clonotype is labeled large (0.1 to 1%). The V gene is TRBV6-1, the J gene TRBJ2-7; D is perhaps TRBD1 or TRBD2 (5 bases each). Germline CDR1 and CDR2: MNHNS and SASEGT. V dropped 6 bases and J dropped 6 bases, with 18 bases sitting between them. The CDR3 totals 14 residues. The DNA of the CDR3 is TGTGCCAGCAGGAAAGCCGGGGACCACGGCGAGCAGTACTTC. Protein sequence: CASRKAGDHGEQYF.

This clonotype has just a few counts. J is TRBJ1-3 and V is TRBV5-1, with D possibly TRBD1 on 5 matching bases. Germline V CDR1 and CDR2: SGHRS, YFSETQ. The CDR3 covers 15 residues. Trimming removed 0 bases from V and 1 base from J, with 8 bases in between. CDR3 nucleotide sequence: TGCGCCAGCAGCTTGGGGGGCGGATCTGGAAACACCATATATTTT. The encoded protein is CASSLGGGSGNTIYF.

Relative to its sample, this clonotype is large. V is TRBV7-2 and J is TRBJ1-5; the D is unclear. V dropped 8 bases and J dropped 2 bases, with 10 bases sitting between them. Germline V gene lookup returns CDR1 SGHTA and CDR2 FQGNSA. The CDR3 has 13 amino acids. The CDR3 nucleotides are TGTGCCAGCGCCATGAGTGGCAATCAGCCCCAGCATTTT. Amino acids: CASAMSGNQPQHF.

Only a few counts were recorded for this clonotype. The chain is built from TRBV12-3 or TRBV12-4 and TRBJ1-1, with D possibly matching TRBD1 (5 bases). There are 13 residues in the CDR3. The V end lost 5 bases, the J end lost 5 bases, and 12 bases lay between the germline ends. The DNA of the CDR3 is TGTGCCAGCAGTCCCTCAGGGAGGACTGAAGCTTTCTTT. This translates into CASSPSGRTEAFF.

This clonotype was counted between two and nine times. The chain recombines TRBV12-3 or TRBV12-4 with TRBJ2-5; D is unresolved. This CDR3 is 12 amino acids long. V was cut by 6 bases and J by 3 bases, with 8 bases left in between. This CDR3 reads CASSKMEETQYF. DNA of the CDR3: TGTGCCAGCAGCAAGATGGAAGAGACCCAGTACTTC.

This clonotype was detected a few times. This chain links TRBV7-9 with TRBJ2-7, with D perhaps TRBD1 (5 bases). Germline loops: CDR1 SEHNR, CDR2 FQNEAQ (reference sequence). V was clipped by 2 bases and J by 3 bases, with 11 bases between them. The CDR3 is 14 amino acids. This chain's CDR3 is CASSLMGPDYEQYF. For the CDR3, the DNA is TGTGCCAGCAGCTTAATGGGGCCGGACTACGAGCAGTACTTC.

V is TRBV12-3 or TRBV12-4 and J is TRBJ2-7, with unresolved D. The CDR3 runs 13 residues. V was clipped by 3 bases and J by 7 bases, with 13 bases between them. CDR3 nucleotides: TGTGCCAGCAGTTTGGCAGGCGTTAAGGAGCAGTACTTC. Its translation is CASSLAGVKEQYF.

The table lists this clonotype with a few counts. The chain joins TRBV30 to TRBJ1-1, with D possibly matching TRBD1 (5 bases). Deletions cut 4 bases from V and 2 bases from J, with 11 bases between. This CDR3 has 13 amino acids. Per the germline V gene, CDR1 is GTSNPN and CDR2 is SVGIG (reference sequence). For the CDR3, the DNA is TGTGCCTGGAAGGAAGGGGTTAACACTGAAGCTTTCTTT. Translation gives CAWKEGVNTEAFF.

The CDR3 DNA follows: TGTGCCAGCAGTGAACGGCGTCCGGGGGACCCCTACGAGCAGTACTTC. Translation: CASSERRPGDPYEQYF. V is TRBV6-1 and J is TRBJ2-7; D is possibly TRBD2 (6 bases). The germline V gene has CDR1 MNHNS and CDR2 SASEGT. Trimming left V 2 bases short and J 2 bases short, with 16 bases between. The CDR3 has 16 amino acids.